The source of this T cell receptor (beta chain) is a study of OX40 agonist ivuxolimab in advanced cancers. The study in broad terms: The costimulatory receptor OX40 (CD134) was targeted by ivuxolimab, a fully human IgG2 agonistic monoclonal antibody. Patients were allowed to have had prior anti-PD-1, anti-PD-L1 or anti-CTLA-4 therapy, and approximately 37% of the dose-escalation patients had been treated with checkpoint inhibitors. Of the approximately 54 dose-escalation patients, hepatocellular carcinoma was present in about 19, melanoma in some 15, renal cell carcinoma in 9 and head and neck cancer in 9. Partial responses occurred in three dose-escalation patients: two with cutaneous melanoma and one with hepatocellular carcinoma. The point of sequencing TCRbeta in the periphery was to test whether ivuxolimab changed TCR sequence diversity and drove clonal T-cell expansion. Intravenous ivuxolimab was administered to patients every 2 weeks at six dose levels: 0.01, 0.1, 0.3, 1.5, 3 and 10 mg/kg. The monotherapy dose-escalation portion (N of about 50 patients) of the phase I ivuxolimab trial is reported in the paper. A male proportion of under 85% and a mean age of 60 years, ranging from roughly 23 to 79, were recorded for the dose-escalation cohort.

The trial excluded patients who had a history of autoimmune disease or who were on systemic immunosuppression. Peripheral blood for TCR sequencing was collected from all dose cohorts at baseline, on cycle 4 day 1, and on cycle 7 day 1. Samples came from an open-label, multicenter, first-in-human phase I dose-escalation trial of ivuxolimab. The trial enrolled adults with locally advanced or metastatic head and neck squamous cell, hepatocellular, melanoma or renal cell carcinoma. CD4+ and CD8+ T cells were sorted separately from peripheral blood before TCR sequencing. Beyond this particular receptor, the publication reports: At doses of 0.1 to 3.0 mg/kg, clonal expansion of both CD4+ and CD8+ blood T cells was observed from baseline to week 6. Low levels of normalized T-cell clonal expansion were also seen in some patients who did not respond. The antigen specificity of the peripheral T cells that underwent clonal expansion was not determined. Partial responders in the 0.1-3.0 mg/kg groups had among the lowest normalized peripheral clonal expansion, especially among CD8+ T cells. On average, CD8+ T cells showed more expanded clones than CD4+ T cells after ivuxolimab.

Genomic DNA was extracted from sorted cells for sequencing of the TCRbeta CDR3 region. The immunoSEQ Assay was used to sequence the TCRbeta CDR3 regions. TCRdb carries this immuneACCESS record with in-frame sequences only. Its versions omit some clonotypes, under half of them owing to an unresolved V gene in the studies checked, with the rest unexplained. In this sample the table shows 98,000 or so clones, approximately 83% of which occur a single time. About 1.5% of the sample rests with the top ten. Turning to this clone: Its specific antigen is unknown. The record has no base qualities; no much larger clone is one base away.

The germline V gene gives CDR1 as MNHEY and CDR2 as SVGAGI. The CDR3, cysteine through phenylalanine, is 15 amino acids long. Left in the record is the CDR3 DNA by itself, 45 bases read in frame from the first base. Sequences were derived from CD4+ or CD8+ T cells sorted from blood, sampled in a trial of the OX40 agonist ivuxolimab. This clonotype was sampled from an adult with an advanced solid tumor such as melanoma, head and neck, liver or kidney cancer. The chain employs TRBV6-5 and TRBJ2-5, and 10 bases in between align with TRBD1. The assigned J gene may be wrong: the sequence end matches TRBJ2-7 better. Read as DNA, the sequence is TGTGCCAGCAGTTCACCGCGGACAGGGGGTTACGAGCAGTACTTC. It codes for CASSSPRTGGYEQYF.